These 20 T cell receptor beta chains share one sample of origin, sequenced in a study of siplizumab effects on memory and regulatory T cells. Using immunoSEQ multiplex PCR, the repertoire was profiled, and TCRdb retains in-frame clones only, with some absent. This sample carries 100,000 to 120,000 clones, roughly 89% of them seen once, and the ten largest clones take 1.3%. Material: CD4+ T cells sorted from blood. The receptors were sampled from a human donor in good health.

CDR3 sequence: CASTAQPNTGELFF. The CDR3, as DNA: TGTGCCAGCACGGCCCAGCCGAACACCGGGGAGCTGTTTTTT. The chain combines TRBV9 with TRBJ2-2; no reliable D call. This CDR3 spans 14 amino acids. V lost 6 bases and J lost 0, with 9 bases in between. The V gene's germline CDR1 is SGDLS and CDR2 YYNGEE.

The chain joins TRBV6-1 to TRBJ2-5, with a weak D call TRBD2 (5 bases). Germline V gene data show CDR1 as MNHNS and CDR2 as SASEGT. The CDR3 has 12 residues. The ends were cut back, 5 bases at V and 2 bases at J, with 6 bases in the middle. The CDR3 loop is CASSRDQETQYF. The CDR3 DNA reads TGTGCCAGCAGTCGGGATCAAGAGACCCAGTACTTC.

The rearrangement links TRBV19 to TRBJ1-2; D is uncertain. CDR1 is LNHDA, CDR2 SQIVND, per germline (reference sequence). CDR3 size: 13 residues. Trimming removed 6 bases at V and 1 base at J, with 9 bases between. Written as DNA, the CDR3 is TGTGCCAGTAGAAGGACGGTTAACTATGGCTACACCTTC. The encoded protein is CASRRTVNYGYTF.

CDR3 DNA sequence: TGTGCCAGCAGCTGGGGACAGGGGTACGAGCAGTACTTC. Its protein is CASSWGQGYEQYF. The chain employs TRBV7-9 and TRBJ2-5; the match to TRBD1 covers 10 bases. TRBJ2-7 matches the DNA end more closely, so the J call is doubtful. Per germline, CDR1 SEHNR and CDR2 FQNEAQ (reference sequence). The CDR3 loop spans 13 amino acids.

On this clone: The same CDR3 is also encoded by other DNA sequences in this sample. The V call is TRBV10-3, the J call TRBJ1-1, with 9 nucleotides matching TRBD1. Germline CDR1 is ENHRY and CDR2 is SYGVKD. J gave up 5 bases and V 10 bases, and 20 bases lay outside the gene matches. CDR3 length: 17 residues. CDR3 region: CATLRVAGQGSGTEAFF. Here the CDR3 DNA reads TGTGCCACCCTGAGAGTCGCGGGACAGGGATCGGGGACTGAAGCTTTCTTT.

V is TRBV7-9 and J is TRBJ2-4; 7 positions agree with TRBD1. After removal of 3 bases from V and 7 bases from J, the junction contained 6 bases not matched to a gene. Germline loops: CDR1 SEHNR, CDR2 FQNEAQ (reference sequence). This CDR3 is 14 amino acids long. This CDR3 is CASSFLEGANIQYF. The CDR3, as DNA: TGTGCCAGCAGCTTTCTCGAGGGGGCGAACATTCAGTACTTC.

J is TRBJ2-3 and V is TRBV5-1, with D perhaps TRBD2 (5 bases). This CDR3 spans 16 amino acids. CDR1 is SGHRS, CDR2 YFSETQ, per germline. Trimming cost V 0 bases and J 0 bases, with 11 bases left between them. The DNA for the CDR3 is TGCGCCAGCAGCTTGGCCTGGCGGACTAGCACAGATACGCAGTATTTT. This encodes CASSLAWRTSTDTQYF.

The chain links TRBV10-3 to TRBJ1-1; D may be TRBD1 (6 bases). V lost 6 bases and J lost 1, with 9 bases in between. The CDR3 spans 13 residues. Germline V gives CDR1 ENHRY, CDR2 SYGVKD. In DNA form, the CDR3 reads TGTGCCATCAGCCACAGGGAGAACACTGAAGCTTTCTTT. Encoded protein: CAISHRENTEAFF.

This chain joins TRBV9 and TRBJ2-7; tentative D call: TRBD2 (5 bases). Germline CDR1 and CDR2: SGDLS and YYNGEE. V was shortened by 2 bases and J by 4 bases, with 16 bases between the two germline ends. This CDR3 comprises 15 residues. The chain's CDR3 is CASSVAPRETYEQYF. The CDR3, as DNA: TGTGCCAGCAGCGTCGCTCCTAGGGAGACATACGAGCAGTACTTC.

The chain employs TRBV30 and TRBJ2-4; 7 bases align to TRBD2. The CDR3 sequence is 15 residues long. Germline V CDR1 and CDR2: GTSNPN, SVGIG (reference sequence). Losses at the gene ends were 3 bases for V and 1 base for J; bases not matched to a gene: 6. The CDR3 loop is CAWSRSGAAKNIQYF. The CDR3 DNA sequence: TGTGCCTGGAGCAGGAGCGGGGCTGCCAAAAACATTCAGTACTTC.

This chain links TRBV29-1 with TRBJ2-3; D unclear. CDR1 is SQVTM, CDR2 ANQGSEA, per germline. This CDR3 comprises 15 residues. Trimming stripped 6 bases from V and 0 bases from J, with 16 bases between. The chain's CDR3 is CSVDRPGSSTDTQYF. The CDR3, as DNA: TGCAGCGTCGATAGGCCGGGCTCCAGCACAGATACGCAGTATTTT.

The chain has TRBV7-9 and TRBJ2-3, with 7 bases identical to TRBD2. Germline trimming cut 6 bases from V and 2 bases from J; bases unmatched to any gene: 8. Per the germline V gene, CDR1 is SEHNR and CDR2 is FQNEAQ (reference sequence). This CDR3 has 15 residues. The CDR3 DNA reads TGTGCCAGCAGTCCCCTAGCGGCATTCACAGATACGCAGTATTTT. Its protein is CASSPLAAFTDTQYF.

This clone was counted once. The chain uses TRBV6-1 and TRBJ2-3; maybe TRBD2 (7 bases). V lost 7 bases to trimming and J lost 3 bases, with 14 bases between them. Germline CDR1 reads MNHNS; CDR2 reads SASEGT. CDR3 length: 14 residues. The CDR3: CASMRGGGTDTQYF. CDR3 DNA sequence: TGTGCCAGCATGAGGGGGGGTGGGACAGATACGCAGTATTTT.

The chain recombines TRBV5-8 with TRBJ2-7, with no clear D. CDR1 and CDR2 (germline): SGHTS, YDEGEE. The CDR3 is made up of 13 amino acids. V was pared by 4 bases and J by 4 bases, with 12 bases between. CDR3 sequence: CASSPRGRYEQYF. The CDR3 DNA reads as TGTGCCAGCAGCCCCCGCGGACGGTACGAGCAGTACTTC. The variable domain in full, with the rest retrieved from reference TRBV5-8 and TRBJ2-7, is EAGVTQSPTHLIKTRGQQATLRCSPISGHTSVYWYQQALGLGLQFLLWYDEGEERNRGNFPPRFSGRQFPNYSSELNVNALELEDSALYLCASSPRGRYEQYFGPGTRLTVT.

The CDR3 reads CASSGTGNYGYTF. The CDR3 DNA follows: TGTGCCAGCAGTGGGACAGGGAACTATGGCTACACCTTC. The chain is built from TRBV28 and TRBJ1-2; the match to TRBD1 covers 9 bases. The V and J ends lost 5 bases and 2 bases, in that order; junction bases with no gene match: 0. Germline loops: CDR1 MDHEN, CDR2 SYDVKM. The CDR3 has 13 amino acids.

The rearrangement uses TRBV5-1 and TRBJ2-7; 14 bases match TRBD2. The V segment lost 4 bases and the J segment 9 bases; nucleotides outside the gene matches: 6. CDR3 size: 14 residues. CDR1 and CDR2 (germline): SGHRS, YFSETQ. CDR3 in amino acids: CASSTGLAGAGQYF. CDR3 DNA: TGCGCCAGCAGCACGGGACTAGCGGGAGCGGGGCAGTACTTC.

This chain uses TRBV29-1 with TRBJ1-2; D gene unclear. Deletions cut 5 bases from V and 8 bases from J, with 12 bases between. CDR3 size: 11 residues. Germline V CDR1 and CDR2: SQVTM, ANQGSEA. The CDR3 DNA sequence: TGCAGCGTTTACTTGGTATTCGGCTACACCTTC. This sequence encodes CSVYLVFGYTF.

This chain connects TRBV5-1 to TRBJ1-4, with 9 nucleotides matching TRBD1. After removal of 2 bases from V and 8 bases from J, the junction contained 4 bases not matched to a gene. CDR3 size: 14 residues. Germline V gene sequence: CDR1 SGHRS, CDR2 YFSETQ. The CDR3 nucleotides read TGCGCCAGCAGCTTACAACAGGGGGCGGAAAAACTGTTTTTT. It specifies CASSLQQGAEKLFF.

The chain couples TRBV18 to TRBJ1-2; 12 bases map to TRBD1. The CDR3 spans 14 residues. Germline V CDR1 and CDR2: KGHSH, LQKENI. Trimming removed 3 bases from V and 8 bases from J; junction bases left unmatched: 4. In DNA form, the CDR3 reads TGTGCCAGCTCACCGGGACAGGGGGCAGAAGGCTACACCTTC. Amino acids: CASSPGQGAEGYTF.

This CDR3 is CASSQGQGLRYEQYF. The CDR3 region has the DNA TGTGCCAGCAGCCAAGGTCAGGGGTTAAGGTACGAGCAGTACTTC. This chain connects TRBV14 to TRBJ2-7, with D maybe TRBD1 (6 bases). The length of the CDR3 is 15 residues. Germline values: CDR1 SGHDN, CDR2 FVKESK. Trimming pared 1 base from V and 4 bases from J, leaving 14 bases between.